The 2 T cell receptor beta chains below were found in one sample sequenced in a study of spatial heterogeneity in lung cancer. As to time point: sample taken at primary tumor resection. Whole RNA obtained from tumor, nontumor lung or frozen PBMC underwent sequencing without sorting. TCRdb recomputed calls from the 5' RACE reads with MiXCR, one row per CDR3 protein. Counted here are more than 20,000 distinct CDR3 sequences, 9.5% to 15% occurring once; the ten biggest clones make up roughly 26%. Sequenced here: PBMCs, sampled at surgery. The receptors originated from a female donor with early-stage non-small cell lung cancer.

At least ten counts were recorded for this clonotype. This chain links TRBV24-1 with TRBJ2-1; 8 bases are a match to TRBD2. V shed 4 bases, J shed 8 bases, and the junction held 15 bases outside the gene matches. The germline CDR1 and CDR2 sequences are KGHDR and SFDVKD. This CDR3 comprises 17 residues. This CDR3 reads CATSEGGGTRSFHEQFF. The CDR3 bases are TGTGCCACCAGTGAGGGTGGCGGGACTAGGTCGTTCCATGAGCAGTTCTTC.

In this sample, this clonotype turned up many times. In DNA form, the CDR3 reads TGTGCCAGCAGCATCTCCTTGAAGGCGGGGGGGCGCACAGATACGCAGTATTTT. Its protein product is CASSISLKAGGRTDTQYF. The V call is TRBV7-8, the J call TRBJ2-3; 9 nucleotides agree with TRBD2. The CDR3 is 18 residues long. In germline, CDR1 is SGHVS, CDR2 FQNEAQ. Losses at the gene ends were 5 bases for V and 1 base for J; bases not matched to a gene: 13.